The 18 T cell receptor beta chains presented below share a single source sample, sequenced in a study of blood T cell repertoires in COVID-19. Some clones are missing from TCRdb's copy, which holds only in-frame ones; the method was immunoSEQ multiplex PCR. The repertoire holds about 240,000 clones, with roughly 83% as singletons. Sequencing was performed on peripheral blood. These receptors were collected from a woman older than 75 with acute or convalescent COVID-19.

The V and J genes are TRBV11-2 and TRBJ1-6; possible D gene TRBD1, 5 bases. Looked up from germline, CDR1 is SGHAT and CDR2 is FQNNGV. The CDR3 has 14 amino acids. V was cut by 5 bases and J by 7 bases, with 12 bases left in between. DNA of the CDR3: TGTGCCAGCAGCCTCAGGGTAGGGAATTCACCCCTCCACTTT. It encodes CASSLRVGNSPLHF.

The rearrangement joins TRBV10-3 to TRBJ2-7, with 8 positions matching TRBD2. Germline lookup yields CDR1 ENHRY and CDR2 SYGVKD. The CDR3 spans 15 residues. The V and J ends lost 7 bases and 1 base, in that order; junction bases with no gene match: 9. CDR3 sequence reads: CAINREGQISYEQYF. The DNA for the CDR3 is TGTGCCATCAATCGGGAGGGACAAATTTCCTACGAGCAGTACTTC.

The chain is built from TRBV5-1 and TRBJ1-2; D possibly corresponds to TRBD1 (6 bases). Germline CDR1 SGHRS, CDR2 YFSETQ. Trimming took off 5 bases at V and 7 bases at J, with 15 bases between the two ends. The CDR3 runs 13 residues. CDR3 sequence (DNA): TGCGCCAGCAGGCCTACAGGGTTAGGTGGCTACACCTTC. Its translation: CASRPTGLGGYTF.

This clone was found a few times. This chain connects TRBV19 to TRBJ1-5, with D hard to call. Germline V gene sequence: CDR1 LNHDA, CDR2 SQIVND (reference sequence). V was cut by 4 bases and J by 4 bases, with 17 bases left in between. The CDR3 covers 16 residues. CDR3 in amino acids: CASSTPYRGWNQPQHF. For the CDR3, the DNA is TGTGCCAGTAGTACCCCTTATCGAGGGTGGAATCAGCCCCAGCATTTT.

The rearrangement uses TRBV5-1 and TRBJ1-1; D ambiguous. There are 14 residues in the CDR3. Germline CDR1 reads SGHRS; CDR2 reads YFSETQ. The ends were cut back, 3 bases at V and 1 base at J, with 10 bases in the middle. CDR3: CASSSQYSNTEAFF. As DNA, the CDR3 is TGCGCCAGCAGCTCCCAATACTCGAACACTGAAGCTTTCTTT.

The gene calls are TRBV2 and TRBJ1-2; a weak D match, TRBD1 (6 bases). CDR3 length: 12 amino acids. CDR1 is SNHLY and CDR2 is FYNNEI in the germline V gene. The CDR3 region is CAHPRAGDGYTF. The CDR3 nucleotides are TGTGCACATCCACGGGCAGGGGATGGCTACACCTTC.

This rearrangement joins TRBV11-3 to TRBJ1-5; D call uncertain. V lost 5 bases to trimming and J lost 0 bases, with 17 bases between them. Germline values: CDR1 SGHNT, CDR2 YENEEA. CDR3 length: 17 residues. The CDR3 DNA reads as TGTGCCAGCAGCCGACCATTCTTAAGACATAGCAATCAGCCCCAGCATTTT. This sequence encodes CASSRPFLRHSNQPQHF.

The rearrangement uses TRBV4-1 and TRBJ1-1; no firm D call. The CDR3 totals 14 residues. Trimming stripped 4 bases from V and 8 bases from J, with 17 bases between. Germline CDR1 is MGHRA and CDR2 is YSYEKL. CDR3 sequence reads: CASSPFQVFEEAFF. CDR3 nucleotide sequence: TGCGCCAGCAGCCCCTTCCAGGTTTTTGAGGAAGCTTTCTTT.

The chain links TRBV11-2 to TRBJ1-6; possibly TRBD1 for D (6 bases). The CDR3 length is 18 residues. The V and J ends lost 1 base and 3 bases respectively, with 16 bases between them. In germline, CDR1 is SGHAT, CDR2 FQNNGV. CDR3 protein: CASSLAQGAANYNSPLHF. The CDR3 region has the DNA TGTGCCAGCAGCTTAGCACAGGGAGCAGCGAACTATAATTCACCCCTCCACTTT.

V is TRBV28 and J is TRBJ2-5, with D uncertain. Germline V lookup: CDR1 MDHEN, CDR2 SYDVKM. This CDR3 is built from 14 residues. V lost 6 bases, J lost 2 bases, and 13 bases lay in between. The chain's CDR3 is CASSPLPLQETQYF. The DNA of the CDR3 is TGTGCCAGCAGCCCCTTGCCGCTACAAGAGACCCAGTACTTC.

V usage is TRBV7-6 and J usage is TRBJ1-3; D gene ambiguous. Trimming stripped 0 bases from V and 0 bases from J, with 3 bases between. Germline V lookup: CDR1 SGHVS, CDR2 FNYEAQ. The CDR3 is 14 residues long. CDR3 coding DNA: TGTGCCAGCAGCTTAGCCAGCTCTGGAAACACCATATATTTT. Protein product: CASSLASSGNTIYF.

The rearrangement joins TRBV5-5 to TRBJ1-2, with 10 nucleotides matching TRBD1. The CDR3 contains 14 residues. Germline trimming cut 6 bases from V and 6 bases from J; bases unmatched to any gene: 8. CDR1 is SGHKS, CDR2 YYEKEE, per germline (reference sequence). The CDR3: CASTPGQGGNGYTF. The DNA for the CDR3 is TGTGCCAGCACCCCCGGACAGGGGGGAAATGGCTACACCTTC.

The rearrangement joins TRBV7-3 to TRBJ1-2; TRBD1 aligns across 8 bases. Trimming at V came to 4 bases and at J to 4 bases, leaving 11 bases not matched to a gene. The CDR3 has 16 residues. Germline CDR1 SGHTA, CDR2 FQGTGA. CDR3 region: CASSSYSGGDPYGYTF. DNA of the CDR3: TGTGCCAGCAGCTCATATTCAGGGGGCGATCCCTATGGCTACACCTTC.

This rearrangement joins TRBV12-3 or TRBV12-4 to TRBJ2-2; D may be TRBD2 (5 bases). The CDR3 spans 12 residues. V lost 6 bases, J lost 5 bases, and 7 bases lay in between. CDR3 coding DNA: TGTGCCAGCAGCCGAGGGACCGGGGAGCTGTTTTTT. Its protein is CASSRGTGELFF.

The V gene is TRBV5-4, the J gene TRBJ2-3; TRBD1 matches 8 bases. Trimming at V came to 1 base and at J to 7 bases, leaving 8 bases not matched to a gene. CDR3 length: 15 residues. Per germline, CDR1 SGHNT and CDR2 YYREEE (reference sequence). Here the CDR3 reads CASSLRTGILNTQYF. The CDR3 DNA sequence: TGTGCCAGCAGCTTGCGGACAGGGATCCTAAATACGCAGTATTTT.

This clone has only one observation. For the CDR3, the DNA is TGCAGCGTCGGCCCAGGGCCAACTAATGAAAAACTGTTTTTT. This codes for CSVGPGPTNEKLFF. The chain employs TRBV29-1 and TRBJ1-4; possibly TRBD1 for D (5 bases). The V end lost 6 bases, the J end lost 0 bases, and 11 bases lay between the germline ends. The germline V gene has CDR1 SQVTM and CDR2 ANQGSEA. The CDR3 is 14 residues long. Drawing the rest from reference TRBV29-1 and TRBJ1-4, the complete variable domain is SAVISQKPSRDICQRGTSLTIQCQVDSQVTMMFWYRQQPGQSLTLIATANQGSEATYESGFVIDKFPISRPNLTFSTLTVSNMSPEDSSIYLCSVGPGPTNEKLFFGSGTQLSVL.

V gene TRBV19 combines with J gene TRBJ1-5, with 8 bases lining up with TRBD1. V lost 3 bases, J lost 4 bases, and 5 bases stayed unmatched. CDR1 LNHDA and CDR2 SQIVND come from the germline V gene (reference sequence). CDR3 length: 15 amino acids. As DNA, the CDR3 is TGTGCCAGTAGTATTTTGACAGGGGTTAATCAGCCCCAGCATTTT. Translated, it gives CASSILTGVNQPQHF.

The chain is built from TRBV7-3 and TRBJ2-1; D may be TRBD2 (6 bases). This CDR3 is 15 amino acids long. The germline V gene has CDR1 SGHTA and CDR2 FQGTGA. V was cut by 2 bases and J by 5 bases, with 13 bases left in between. CDR3: CASSLDGRGNNEQFF. DNA for the CDR3: TGTGCCAGCAGCTTAGACGGCCGGGGGAACAATGAGCAGTTCTTC.